These 17 T cell receptor beta chains share one sample of origin, sequenced in a study of blood T cells in healthy people across ages. Using a J-beta primer mix together with a sample-barcoded 5' primer, a second PCR was run for roughly 6 to 11 cycles. TCRdb independently ran MiXCR on the 5' RACE reads; one entry per CDR3 protein. The sample gives about 2 million distinct CDR3 sequences, 49% of which show up once; roughly 2% is in the top ten. Sequences were obtained from blood. These receptors originate from a woman in her forties in good health.

CDR3: CASSLVGTVLPYEQYF. CDR3 in DNA: TGTGCCAGCAGCTTAGTAGGGACTGTCTTACCTTACGAGCAGTACTTC. The V and J genes are TRBV7-2 and TRBJ2-7, with D possibly being TRBD2 (6 bases). Germline assignment: CDR1 SGHTA and CDR2 FQGNSA. This CDR3 contains 16 residues. V was clipped by 1 base and J by 4 bases, with 17 bases between them.

This clonotype has more than one count but fewer than ten. The chain employs TRBV7-9 and TRBJ2-7; D remains ambiguous. V shed 1 base and J shed 2 bases, with 9 bases lying between them. This CDR3 has 14 amino acids. CDR1 and CDR2 from the germline V gene are SEHNR and FQNEAQ (reference sequence). CDR3 loop: CASSLDLQAYEQYF. CDR3 bases: TGTGCCAGCAGCTTAGATCTCCAGGCCTACGAGCAGTACTTC.

The J gene is TRBJ2-1, the V gene TRBV7-6, with TRBD2 identical over 7 bases. Germline CDR1 reads SGHVS; CDR2 reads FNYEAQ. The J segment lost 7 bases and the V segment lost 5 bases, leaving 5 bases of the junction unmatched. The CDR3 is 13 residues long. For the CDR3, the DNA is TGTGCCAGCAGCACTCGACTAGCAAATGAGCAGTTCTTC. Amino acid sequence: CASSTRLANEQFF.

The J gene is TRBJ2-3, the V gene TRBV13; the D gene is possibly TRBD2 (5 bases). Trimming removed 7 bases from V and 4 bases from J, with 12 bases in between. CDR3 length equals 13 residues. Germline CDR1 and CDR2: PRHDT and FYEKMQ (reference sequence). The CDR3: CASTGISSDTQYF. CDR3 DNA: TGTGCCAGCACCGGGATCTCGTCAGATACGCAGTATTTT. Complete variable domain (other parts from reference TRBV13 and TRBJ2-3): AAGVIQSPRHLIKEKRETATLKCYPIPRHDTVYWYQQGPGQDPQFLISFYEKMQSDKGSIPDRFSAQQFSDYHSELNMSSLELGDSALYFCASTGISSDTQYFGPGTRLTVL.

The chain joins TRBV28 to TRBJ1-5, with no clear D. V lost 3 bases, J lost 3 bases, and 12 bases lay in between. Per germline, CDR1 MDHEN and CDR2 SYDVKM. This CDR3 comprises 15 residues. Here the CDR3 DNA reads TGTGCCAGCAGTTTGGTAAGGGCGACCAATCAGCCCCAGCATTTT. Translating gives CASSLVRATNQPQHF.

V gene TRBV2 combines with J gene TRBJ1-4; 12 bases map to TRBD1. CDR3 size: 16 residues. V was pared by 3 bases and J by 7 bases, with 6 bases of the junction left unmatched. Germline values: CDR1 SNHLY, CDR2 FYNNEI. This chain's CDR3 is CASSEGTGGGGEKLFF. As DNA, the CDR3 is TGTGCCAGCAGTGAGGGGACAGGGGGCGGGGGTGAAAAACTGTTTTTT.

This clonotype was recorded at least ten times. V is TRBV6-6 and J is TRBJ2-7; 9 bases agree with TRBD1. The V gene's germline CDR1 is MNHNY and CDR2 SVGAGI (reference sequence). The CDR3 consists of 14 residues. Losses at the gene ends were 6 bases for V and 4 bases for J; bases not matched to a gene: 7. CDR3 coding DNA: TGTGCCAGCAGCTACCCGGACAGGGGATACGAGCAGTACTTC. This codes for CASSYPDRGYEQYF.

V and J are TRBV6-5 and TRBJ2-3; no definite D call. The V end lost 6 bases, the J end lost 0 bases, and 16 bases lay between the germline ends. Germline values: CDR1 MNHEY, CDR2 SVGAGI. CDR3 length: 16 residues. DNA for the CDR3: TGTGCCAGCAGCTCATCCTCACGAGACAGCACAGATACGCAGTATTTT. Encoded protein: CASSSSSRDSTDTQYF.

The chain recombines TRBV27 with TRBJ2-1; 7 bases are shared with TRBD1. CDR1 is MNHEY and CDR2 is SMNVEV in the germline V gene (reference sequence). The CDR3 is 15 amino acids. V was clipped by 6 bases and J by 5 bases; unmatched bases: 10. For the CDR3, the DNA is TGTGCCAGCAGGTTAGGGGCAGGGGGTAACAATGAGCAGTTCTTC. Translating gives CASRLGAGGNNEQFF.

This clonotype showed up just a few times. The rearrangement joins TRBV28 to TRBJ2-7; tentatively, D is TRBD1 (5 bases). The CDR3 has 12 amino acids. The V and J ends lost 5 bases and 3 bases respectively, with 8 bases between them. CDR1 and CDR2 (germline): MDHEN, SYDVKM. The CDR3 reads CASSRQFYEQYF. CDR3 nucleotide sequence: TGTGCCAGCAGTAGACAGTTCTACGAGCAGTACTTC.

The sample holds a few counts of this clonotype. J is TRBJ1-4 and V is TRBV5-6; D gene uncertain. Trimming shortened V by 0 bases and J by 5 bases, and 11 bases separated the two germline ends. The CDR3 sequence is 15 residues long. Germline V gene lookup returns CDR1 SGHDT and CDR2 YYEEEE. CDR3 DNA: TGTGCCAGCAGCTTGGATCCGGGGTTCAATGAAAAACTGTTTTTT. Translated, it gives CASSLDPGFNEKLFF.

J is TRBJ2-3 and V is TRBV28, with D unclear. The CDR3 extends over 12 amino acids. Looked up from germline, CDR1 is MDHEN and CDR2 is SYDVKM. V dropped 4 bases and J dropped 4 bases, with 6 bases sitting between them. The CDR3 reads CASSYAPDTQYF. The CDR3 coding sequence is TGTGCCAGCAGTTACGCTCCAGATACGCAGTATTTT.

This clonotype was observed a few times. The rearrangement links TRBV10-3 to TRBJ2-3; TRBD2 matches at 8 bases. The CDR3 extends over 15 amino acids. Germline trimming cut 6 bases from V and 0 bases from J; bases unmatched to any gene: 5. Germline V gene sequence: CDR1 ENHRY, CDR2 SYGVKD. The CDR3 sequence is CAIRKSGGSTDTQYF. The CDR3 DNA reads as TGTGCCATCAGGAAGAGCGGGGGAAGCACAGATACGCAGTATTTT.

This clonotype was recorded a few times. The chain links TRBV6-5 to TRBJ2-7; D is unresolved. The CDR3 extends over 13 amino acids. The germline CDR1 and CDR2 sequences are MNHEY and SVGAGI. Trimming took off 10 bases at V and 2 bases at J, with 15 bases between the two ends. CDR3 loop: CATSPPSAYEQYF. CDR3 nucleotides: TGTGCCACGAGCCCGCCCTCTGCCTACGAGCAGTACTTC.

The chain links TRBV29-1 to TRBJ2-2; D is perhaps TRBD2 (5 bases). The V end lost 4 bases, the J end lost 1 base, and 10 bases lay between the germline ends. Per germline, CDR1 SQVTM and CDR2 ANQGSEA. This CDR3 region has 14 residues. CDR3 sequence reads: CSVVKRENTGELFF. The CDR3 DNA reads as TGCAGCGTTGTGAAACGGGAGAACACCGGGGAGCTGTTTTTT.

The V and J genes are TRBV20-1 and TRBJ1-2, with no clear D. Between the trimmed V and J ends, which lost 3 bases and 6 bases, there was a span of 14 bases. CDR3 length: 13 residues. Germline lookup yields CDR1 DFQATT and CDR2 SNEGSKA (reference sequence). The CDR3 here is CSASRNRENGYTF. CDR3 coding DNA: TGCAGTGCTAGCAGGAATAGGGAAAATGGCTACACCTTC.

The chain recombines TRBV4-3 with TRBJ2-1; maybe TRBD2 (6 bases). CDR1 is LGHNA and CDR2 is YSLEER in the germline V gene. Deletions cut 0 bases from V and 9 bases from J, with 21 bases between. This CDR3 is built from 17 residues. The CDR3 protein is CASSQDGTGNSGGEQFF. The CDR3 DNA reads as TGCGCCAGCAGCCAAGATGGGACGGGCAACTCCGGGGGTGAGCAGTTCTTC.